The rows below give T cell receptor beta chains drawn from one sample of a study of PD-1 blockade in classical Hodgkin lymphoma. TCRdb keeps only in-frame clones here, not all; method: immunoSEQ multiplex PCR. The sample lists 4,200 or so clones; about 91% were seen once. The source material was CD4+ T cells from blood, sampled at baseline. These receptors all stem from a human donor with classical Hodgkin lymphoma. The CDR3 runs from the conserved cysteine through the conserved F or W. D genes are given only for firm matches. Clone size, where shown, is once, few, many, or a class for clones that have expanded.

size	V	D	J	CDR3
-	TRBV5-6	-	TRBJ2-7	CASSLPVPPLPYEQYF
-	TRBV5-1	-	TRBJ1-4	CASSFEGVREKLFF
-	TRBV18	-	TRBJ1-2	CASSPPGRVSRGGYTF
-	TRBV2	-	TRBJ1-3	CASSEEGLSGNTIYF
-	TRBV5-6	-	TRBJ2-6	CASSVGVPAKSGQRPDF
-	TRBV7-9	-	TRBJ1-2	CASSIQGGYTF
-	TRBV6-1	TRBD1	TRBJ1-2	CASSDPGDRGFVYGYTF
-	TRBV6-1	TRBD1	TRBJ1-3	CASLILIRGGNTIYF
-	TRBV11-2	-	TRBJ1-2	CASSPLRKGDYGYTF
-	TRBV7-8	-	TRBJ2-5	CASSQPGWAQYF
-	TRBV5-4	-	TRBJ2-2	CASSLWRGITGELFF
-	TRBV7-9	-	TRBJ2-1	CASSLIGDEQFF
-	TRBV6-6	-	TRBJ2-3	CASSYLADTQYF
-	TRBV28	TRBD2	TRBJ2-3	CASKGGGVGDTQYF
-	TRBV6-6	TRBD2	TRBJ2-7	CASSYGAGGTYEQYF
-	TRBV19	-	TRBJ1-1	CASSIDPWGDTEAFF
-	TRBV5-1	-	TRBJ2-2	CASRLSALGELFF
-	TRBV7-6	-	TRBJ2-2	CASSLKGRSNTGELFF
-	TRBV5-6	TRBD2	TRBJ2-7	CASSLRTSGGWEQYF
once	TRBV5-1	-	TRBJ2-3	CASSSTLVRTGLDTQYF
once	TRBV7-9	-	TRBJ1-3	CATTSPGVNSGNTIYF
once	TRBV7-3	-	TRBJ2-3	CASSLTPEGMAQYF
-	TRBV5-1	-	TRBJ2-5	CASSLLDSQETQYF
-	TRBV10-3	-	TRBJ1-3	CAISESGGGLSGNTIYF
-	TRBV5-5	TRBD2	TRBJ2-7	CASSRAGAYEQYF
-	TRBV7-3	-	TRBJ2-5	CASSLRGGPEETQYF
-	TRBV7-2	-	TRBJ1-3	CASSLTGPYSGNTIYF
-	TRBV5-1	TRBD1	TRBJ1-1	CASSSPRGATEAFF
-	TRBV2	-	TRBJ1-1	CASRNDASTEAFF
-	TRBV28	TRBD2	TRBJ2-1	CASSLSSGGAYEQFF
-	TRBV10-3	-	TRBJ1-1	CAISESGPRVTEAFF
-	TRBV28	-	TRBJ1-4	CASSLDLGASNEKLFF
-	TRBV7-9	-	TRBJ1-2	CASSLEMTVVYGYTF
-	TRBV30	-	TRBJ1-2	CAWSVGGGGGYTF
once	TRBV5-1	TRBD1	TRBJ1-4	CASSFLGQGTNEKLFF
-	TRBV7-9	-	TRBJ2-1	CASSSKVRVVIYNEQFF
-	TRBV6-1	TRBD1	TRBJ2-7	CASSEAGTEYEQYF
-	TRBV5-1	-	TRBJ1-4	CASSLLGGANEKLFF
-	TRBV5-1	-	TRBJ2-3	CASSLGAGVTDTQYF
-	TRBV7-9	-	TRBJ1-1	CASSASQGGEAFF
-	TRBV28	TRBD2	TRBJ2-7	CASSPAGTAGYYEQYF
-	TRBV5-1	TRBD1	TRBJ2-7	CASSHTGQVSSYEQYF
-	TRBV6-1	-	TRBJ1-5	CATLPDKNNQPQHF
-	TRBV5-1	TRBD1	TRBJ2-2	CASSLTGGSNTGELFF
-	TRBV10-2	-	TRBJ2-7	CASSKRSDSSSVEQYF
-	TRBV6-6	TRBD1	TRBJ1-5	CASSTPTGVQPQHF
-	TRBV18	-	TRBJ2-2	CASSPQSPGTGELFF
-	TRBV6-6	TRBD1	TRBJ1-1	CASSYLRTGGKPEAFF
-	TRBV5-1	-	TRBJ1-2	CASSLSKDYGYTF
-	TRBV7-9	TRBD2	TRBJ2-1	CASSLGISSGGAAEQFF
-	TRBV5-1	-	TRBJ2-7	CASGTDGRAEQYF
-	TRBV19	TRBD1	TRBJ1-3	CASSTLSGGPGNTIYF